A single sample gave rise to the 5 T cell receptor beta chains below, sequenced in a study of blood T cell repertoires in COVID-19. Some clones are missing from TCRdb's copy, which holds only in-frame ones; the method was immunoSEQ multiplex PCR. Among some 120,000 clones, 80% to 90% were seen once, and the ten largest hold approximately 27%. Sequencing was done on a sample of peripheral blood. The source is a man between 65 and 80 years old with active or convalescent COVID-19.

For the CDR3, the DNA is TGTGCCAGCAGTGCAGGCAGGCGTTTCTCTGGGGCCAACGTCCTGACTTTC. It specifies CASSAGRRFSGANVLTF. The rearrangement uses TRBV2 and TRBJ2-6, with D unclear. CDR3 size: 17 residues. CDR1 is SNHLY, CDR2 FYNNEI, per germline. Trimming took 4 bases from V and 0 from J, leaving 13 bases between them.

The CDR3 region is CASIHSSGGAQYF. In nucleotides, the CDR3 is TGTGCCAGCATCCACTCTAGCGGCGGGGCCCAGTACTTC. This rearrangement joins TRBV6-6 to TRBJ2-5; 7 positions agree with TRBD2. This CDR3 region has 13 residues. V shed 7 bases and J 9 bases; nucleotides not matched to a gene: 11. Per germline, CDR1 MNHNY and CDR2 SVGAGI (reference sequence).

V is TRBV18 and J is TRBJ2-7, with a weak D call TRBD2 (5 bases). The germline CDR1 and CDR2 sequences are KGHSH and LQKENI. The V end lost 6 bases, the J end lost 0 bases, and 12 bases lay between the germline ends. The CDR3 has 14 amino acids. This CDR3 is CASSEEASSYEQYF. DNA of the CDR3: TGTGCCAGCTCGGAGGAGGCGAGCTCCTACGAGCAGTACTTC.

The V gene is TRBV4-2, the J gene TRBJ1-1, with D possibly matching TRBD1 (5 bases). The V and J ends lost 0 bases and 6 bases respectively, with 14 bases between them. The germline V gene has CDR1 LGHNA and CDR2 YNFKEQ. CDR3 length: 15 amino acids. The CDR3 sequence is CASSQDVGRVAEAFF. In DNA, the CDR3 is TGTGCCAGCAGCCAAGACGTCGGCAGGGTCGCTGAAGCTTTCTTT.

The CDR3 reads CAWAPGQGIYGYTF. The CDR3 region has the DNA TGTGCCTGGGCGCCGGGACAGGGTATCTATGGCTACACCTTC. This rearrangement joins TRBV30 to TRBJ1-2, with 9 bases identical to TRBD1. The J segment lost 4 bases and the V segment lost 5 bases, leaving 8 bases of the junction unmatched. The CDR3 consists of 14 residues. Germline loops: CDR1 GTSNPN, CDR2 SVGIG (reference sequence).